The rows below give T cell receptor beta chains drawn from one sample of a study of CD8+CD57+ T cells in acquired aplastic anemia. TCRdb re-analysed the reads in MiXCR, keeping a single row per CDR3 protein. The data contain 100,000 to 120,000 distinct CDR3 sequences, 40% to 65% of them seen just once; the ten biggest clones take up under 35%. The sample taken for sequencing was sorted CD4+, CD8+, or CD8+CD57+ T cells (not recorded which) from PBMCs. The origin of the receptors is a human donor in good health, serving as a control. Both conserved end residues are part of each CDR3. D genes are given only for firm matches. Expanded clones get a size class; other rows say once, few or many, or leave the size out.

j_call: TRBJ2-5
v_call: TRBV14
d_call: NA
clone_size: NA
cdr3_nt: TGTGCCAGCAGCCAAAGCCCGGTCGCGCAAGAGACCCAGTACTTC
cdr3_aa: CASSQSPVAQETQYF

j_call: TRBJ1-2
v_call: TRBV14
d_call: TRBD1
clone_size: many
cdr3_nt: TGTGCCAGCAGCCAGGAAGTGAGGACAGGGGGCTTTGGCTACACCTTC
cdr3_aa: CASSQEVRTGGFGYTF

j_call: TRBJ1-2
v_call: TRBV7-8
d_call: NA
clone_size: many
cdr3_nt: TGTGCCAGCAGCCCCCCAGGGTGGCGGGGTATGGGACATGGCTACACCTTC
cdr3_aa: CASSPPGWRGMGHGYTF

j_call: TRBJ1-4
v_call: TRBV29-1
d_call: NA
clone_size: NA
cdr3_nt: TGCAGCGTACTGAAACTTGGACGGACTAATGAAAAACTGTTTTTT
cdr3_aa: CSVLKLGRTNEKLFF

j_call: TRBJ1-6
v_call: TRBV27
d_call: TRBD1
clone_size: once
cdr3_nt: TGTGCCAGCAGTACAGGGGGCGGGGGTACTTCACCCCTCCACTTT
cdr3_aa: CASSTGGGGTSPLHF

j_call: TRBJ1-1
v_call: TRBV24-1
d_call: NA
clone_size: NA
cdr3_nt: TGTGCCACCAGTAGATCAGGGAGCACTGAAGCTTTCTTT
cdr3_aa: CATSRSGSTEAFF

j_call: TRBJ2-3
v_call: TRBV2
d_call: NA
clone_size: NA
cdr3_nt: TGTGCCAGCACCAGGACCACAGATACGCAGTATTTT
cdr3_aa: CASTRTTDTQYF

j_call: TRBJ1-1
v_call: TRBV7-9
d_call: NA
clone_size: few
cdr3_nt: TGTGCCAGCAGCTTAGTCCAAGGGAACACTGAAGCTTTCTTT
cdr3_aa: CASSLVQGNTEAFF

j_call: TRBJ2-7
v_call: TRBV5-4
d_call: TRBD1
clone_size: many
cdr3_nt: TGTGCCAGCAGCTTTTCCGACAGGGACGAGCAGTACTTC
cdr3_aa: CASSFSDRDEQYF

j_call: TRBJ1-2
v_call: TRBV15
d_call: TRBD1
clone_size: NA
cdr3_nt: TGTGCCACCAGCAGAGAGGCAGGGGGTAACTATGGCTACACCTTC
cdr3_aa: CATSREAGGNYGYTF

j_call: TRBJ2-5
v_call: TRBV5-1
d_call: TRBD1
clone_size: many
cdr3_nt: TGCGCCAGCAGCCACCGGGACAGGGCCCAAGAGACCCAGTACTTC
cdr3_aa: CASSHRDRAQETQYF